What follows are 14 T cell receptor beta chains derived from one specimen sequenced in a study of T cells after yellow fever vaccination. TCRdb re-called the 5' RACE reads with MiXCR, one entry per CDR3 protein. The data show more than 95,000 distinct CDR3 sequences, with 8% to 10% seen just once and 40% held by the top ten. The sample consisted of CD8+ T cells sorted from PBMCs, taken on the day of the yellow fever booster vaccination. These receptors all come from a man aged 18 to 30 who received the YFV17D yellow fever vaccine.

The CDR3 is CSATTDRVNIRATGNTIYF. CDR3 coding DNA: TGCAGTGCTACCACCGACAGGGTGAATATTAGAGCGACTGGAAACACCATATATTTT. V is TRBV20-1 and J is TRBJ1-3, with 7 bases aligning to TRBD1. The junction had 20 bases not matched to a gene; V was cut back by 4 bases and J by 2 bases. Germline CDR1 and CDR2: DFQATT and SNEGSKA (reference sequence). The CDR3 runs to 19 residues.

This clonotype showed up just a few times. This chain links TRBV15 with TRBJ2-4; 11 positions match TRBD1. The V segment lost 3 bases and the J segment 4 bases; nucleotides outside the gene matches: 5. The CDR3 totals 16 residues. CDR1 and CDR2 from the germline V gene are LNHNV and YYDKDF (reference sequence). The CDR3 loop reads CATSSKDRGLKNIQYF. For the CDR3, the DNA is TGTGCCACCAGCAGCAAGGACAGGGGGCTGAAAAACATTCAGTACTTC.

Only a few counts were recorded for this clonotype. The V and J genes are TRBV15 and TRBJ2-1; D is unclear. The V gene lost 3 bases and the J gene lost 6 bases, with 12 bases spanning the gap. Germline V gene sequence: CDR1 LNHNV, CDR2 YYDKDF (reference sequence). This CDR3 has 14 residues. The CDR3 DNA is TGTGCCACCAGCAGTAGCAACGGCCGCAATGAGCAGTTCTTC. This translates into CATSSSNGRNEQFF. Full variable domain (outside the CDR3, taken from reference TRBV15 and TRBJ2-1): DAMVIQNPRYQVTQFGKPVTLSCSQTLNHNVMYWYQQKSSQAPKLLFHYYDKDFNNEADTPDNFQSRRPNTSFCFLDIRSPGLGDTAMYLCATSSSNGRNEQFFGPGTRLTVL.

V is TRBV6-5 and J is TRBJ2-3, with 11 bases fitting TRBD2. Trimming cost V 1 base and J 2 bases; bases outside gene matches: 5. The CDR3 totals 17 residues. The germline V gene encodes CDR1 MNHEY and CDR2 SVGAGI. CDR3 sequence: CASSYWGLAVNTDTQYF. The CDR3 nucleotides read TGTGCCAGCAGTTACTGGGGACTAGCGGTCAACACAGATACGCAGTATTTT.

This clonotype was seen at least ten times. The V and J genes are TRBV28 and TRBJ2-3, with D hard to call. Deletions cut 6 bases from V and 0 bases from J, with 10 bases between. The germline CDR1 and CDR2 sequences are MDHEN and SYDVKM. This CDR3 contains 14 residues. The CDR3 DNA reads TGTGCCAGCAGCCCGGAGAGTAGCACAGATACGCAGTATTTT. It yields the protein CASSPESSTDTQYF.

This clonotype was picked up many times. The rearrangement uses TRBV3-1 and TRBJ2-1; possible D gene TRBD2, 6 bases. The V and J ends lost 1 base and 5 bases respectively, with 12 bases between them. CDR1 and CDR2 (germline): LGHDT, YNNKEL (reference sequence). The CDR3 consists of 15 residues. The CDR3 region has the DNA TGTGCCAGCAGCCAAGGAGGTGCGGGGAACAATGAGCAGTTCTTC. Translating it yields CASSQGGAGNNEQFF.

This clonotype was seen a few times. The chain couples TRBV4-3 to TRBJ1-4; D gene uncertain. CDR1 LGHNA and CDR2 YSLEER come from the germline V gene. CDR3 length equals 13 residues. V lost 3 bases and J lost 8, with 10 bases in between. The CDR3 is CASSQLGREKLFF. Written as DNA, the CDR3 is TGCGCCAGCAGCCAGTTAGGAAGGGAAAAACTGTTTTTT.

The CDR3 protein is CASSLYFQNTDTQYF. CDR3 nucleotide sequence: TGTGCCAGCAGCTTATACTTCCAGAACACAGATACGCAGTATTTT. V usage is TRBV7-9 and J usage is TRBJ2-3; D is unresolved. Trimming shortened V by 2 bases and J by 2 bases, and 11 bases separated the two germline ends. The CDR3 has 15 amino acids. Germline V lookup: CDR1 SEHNR, CDR2 FQNEAQ (reference sequence).

As for this clonotype: This clone may be a read error of a much larger clone one base away. This sequence joins TRBV12-3 or TRBV12-4 and TRBJ1-1; D unclear. CDR3 length: 13 residues. V was pared by 3 bases and J by 0 bases, with 5 bases between. The CDR3 region is CASSFGMNTEAFF. The CDR3 DNA follows: TGTGCCAGCAGTTTTGGGATGAACACTGAAGCTTTCTTT.

This clonotype has more than one count but fewer than ten. The V call is TRBV4-1, the J call TRBJ2-7, with D possibly TRBD2 on 5 matching bases. The V end was cut by 1 base, the J end by 2 bases, with 12 bases between. This CDR3 comprises 15 residues. Germline loops: CDR1 MGHRA, CDR2 YSYEKL. As DNA, the CDR3 is TGCGCCAGCAGCCAAGTCGGCAGCGGAGCCTACGAGCAGTACTTC. This gives the protein CASSQVGSGAYEQYF.

There are many counts of this clonotype. This rearrangement joins TRBV4-3 to TRBJ2-7, with D perhaps matching TRBD1 (6 bases). The V and J ends lost 4 bases and 0 bases respectively, with 16 bases between them. CDR3 length: 16 residues. Germline V gene data show CDR1 as LGHNA and CDR2 as YSLEER. This CDR3 reads CASSPLGAQSSYEQYF. In DNA, the CDR3 is TGCGCCAGCAGCCCCCTGGGGGCACAAAGCTCCTACGAGCAGTACTTC.

The sample holds a few counts of this clonotype. The genes are TRBV6-1 and TRBJ2-7; D assignment may be TRBD1 or TRBD2 (6 bases each). This CDR3 has 14 residues. Trimming removed 5 bases from V and 5 bases from J, with 16 bases in between. Germline CDR1 reads MNHNS; CDR2 reads SASEGT. CDR3 in DNA: TGTGCCAGCAGTACGACCAGGGGAGGTAACGAGCAGTACGTC. Translated: CASSTTRGGNEQYV.

This rearrangement joins TRBV11-2 to TRBJ2-7; no firm D call. V was shortened by 6 bases and J by 7 bases, with 10 bases between the two germline ends. This CDR3 spans 11 amino acids. Looked up from germline, CDR1 is SGHAT and CDR2 is FQNNGV. CDR3 nucleotides: TGTGCCAGCAGTCGGACCCAAGAGCAGTACGTC. Translating gives CASSRTQEQYV.

This clonotype has more than one count but fewer than ten. This sequence joins TRBV12-3 or TRBV12-4 and TRBJ1-2; D is possibly TRBD1 (5 bases). Between the trimmed V and J ends, which lost 9 bases and 5 bases, there was a span of 13 bases. The CDR3 loop spans 12 amino acids. The CDR3 here is CASSEGFYGYTF. For the CDR3, the DNA is TGTGCCAGTAGTGAGGGGTTTTATGGCTACACCTTC.